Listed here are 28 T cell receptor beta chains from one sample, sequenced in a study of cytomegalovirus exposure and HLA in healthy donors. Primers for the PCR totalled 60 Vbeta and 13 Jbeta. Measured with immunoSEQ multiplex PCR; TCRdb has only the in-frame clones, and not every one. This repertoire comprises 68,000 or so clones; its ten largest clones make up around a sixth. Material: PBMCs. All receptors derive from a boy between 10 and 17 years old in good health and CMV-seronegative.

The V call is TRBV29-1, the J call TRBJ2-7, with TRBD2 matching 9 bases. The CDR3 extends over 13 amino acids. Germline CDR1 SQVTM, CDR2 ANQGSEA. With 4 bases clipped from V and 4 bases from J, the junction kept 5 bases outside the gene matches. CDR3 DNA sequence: TGCAGCGTTGCTCTAGCGGGATATTACGAGCAGTACTTC. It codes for CSVALAGYYEQYF.

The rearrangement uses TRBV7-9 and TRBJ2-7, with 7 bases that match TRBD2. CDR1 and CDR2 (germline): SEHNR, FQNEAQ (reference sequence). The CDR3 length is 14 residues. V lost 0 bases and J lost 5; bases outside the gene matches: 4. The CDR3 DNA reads TGTGCCAGCAGCTTAGCGGGGGGAGGGGACGAGCAGTACTTC. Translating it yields CASSLAGGGDEQYF.

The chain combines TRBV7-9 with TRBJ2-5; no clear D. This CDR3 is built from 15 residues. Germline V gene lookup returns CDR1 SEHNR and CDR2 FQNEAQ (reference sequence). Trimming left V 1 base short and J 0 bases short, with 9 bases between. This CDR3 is CASSLEGQDQETQYF. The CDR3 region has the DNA TGTGCCAGCAGCTTAGAAGGCCAGGACCAAGAGACCCAGTACTTC.

This CDR3 reads CASSGGLGVEQFF. The CDR3, as DNA: TGTGCCAGCAGCGGAGGACTAGGGGTTGAGCAGTTCTTC. This chain connects TRBV2 to TRBJ2-1, with TRBD2 matching over 7 bases. This CDR3 region has 13 residues. The V gene's germline CDR1 is SNHLY and CDR2 FYNNEI. V lost 6 bases, J lost 9 bases, and 8 bases stayed unmatched.

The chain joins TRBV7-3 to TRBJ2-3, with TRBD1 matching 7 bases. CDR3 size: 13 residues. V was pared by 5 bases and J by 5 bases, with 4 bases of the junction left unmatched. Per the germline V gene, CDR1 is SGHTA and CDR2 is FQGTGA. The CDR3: CASSKTGRDTQYF. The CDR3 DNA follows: TGTGCCAGCAGCAAGACAGGGAGAGATACGCAGTATTTT.

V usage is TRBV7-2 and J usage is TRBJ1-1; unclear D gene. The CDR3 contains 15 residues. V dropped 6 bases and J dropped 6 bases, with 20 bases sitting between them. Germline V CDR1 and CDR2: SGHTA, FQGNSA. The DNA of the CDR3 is TGTGCCAGCAGAAGAAAGACCGGCCCGAGCGCTGAAGCTTTCTTT. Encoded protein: CASRRKTGPSAEAFF.

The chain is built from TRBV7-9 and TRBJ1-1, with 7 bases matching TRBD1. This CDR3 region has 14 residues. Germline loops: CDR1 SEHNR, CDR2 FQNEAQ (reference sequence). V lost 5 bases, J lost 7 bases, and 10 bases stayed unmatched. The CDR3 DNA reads TGTGCCAGCAGCCGGACAGGTTTAGGGGGTGAAGCTTTCTTT. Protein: CASSRTGLGGEAFF.

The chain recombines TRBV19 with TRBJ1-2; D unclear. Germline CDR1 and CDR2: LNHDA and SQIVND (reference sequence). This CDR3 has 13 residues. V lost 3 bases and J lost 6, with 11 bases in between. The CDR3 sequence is CASSIVASDGYTF. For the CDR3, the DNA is TGTGCCAGTAGTATTGTCGCAAGCGATGGCTACACCTTC.

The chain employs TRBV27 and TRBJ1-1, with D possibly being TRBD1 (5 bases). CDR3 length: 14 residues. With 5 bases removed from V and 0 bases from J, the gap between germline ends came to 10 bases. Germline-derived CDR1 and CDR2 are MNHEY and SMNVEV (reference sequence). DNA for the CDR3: TGTGCCAGCAGTCCTGGGGGGGTGAACACTGAAGCTTTCTTT. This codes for CASSPGGVNTEAFF.

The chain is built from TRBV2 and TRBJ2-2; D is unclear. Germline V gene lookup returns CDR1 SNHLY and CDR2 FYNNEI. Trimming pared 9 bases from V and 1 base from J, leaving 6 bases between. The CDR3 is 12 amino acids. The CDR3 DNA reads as TGTGCCAGAGACAAGAACACCGGGGAGCTGTTTTTT. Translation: CARDKNTGELFF.

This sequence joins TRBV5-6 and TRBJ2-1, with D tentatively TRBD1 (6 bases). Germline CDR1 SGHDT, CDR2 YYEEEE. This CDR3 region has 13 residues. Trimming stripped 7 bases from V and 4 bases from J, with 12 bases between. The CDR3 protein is CASGQGGYNEQFF. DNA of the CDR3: TGTGCCAGCGGTCAAGGGGGTTACAATGAGCAGTTCTTC.

The CDR3 loop reads CASSDGTNTGELFF. As DNA, the CDR3 is TGTGCCAGCAGTGACGGGACAAACACCGGGGAGCTGTTTTTT. The chain is built from TRBV6-4 and TRBJ2-2; a weak D match, TRBD1 (6 bases). V was cut by 2 bases and J by 2 bases, with 6 bases left in between. This CDR3 has 14 amino acids. From germline, CDR1 is MRHNA and CDR2 SNTAGT.

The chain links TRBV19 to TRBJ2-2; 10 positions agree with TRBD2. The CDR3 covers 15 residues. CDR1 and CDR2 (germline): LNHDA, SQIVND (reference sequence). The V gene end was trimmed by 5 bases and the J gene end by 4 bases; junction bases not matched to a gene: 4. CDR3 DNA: TGTGCCAGTAGTCTTACTAGCGGGGTCACCGGGGAGCTGTTTTTT. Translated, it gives CASSLTSGVTGELFF.

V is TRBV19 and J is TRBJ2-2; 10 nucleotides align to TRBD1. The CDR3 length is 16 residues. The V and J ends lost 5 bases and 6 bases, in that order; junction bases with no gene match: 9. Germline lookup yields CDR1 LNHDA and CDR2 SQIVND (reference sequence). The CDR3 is CASSAPRDRGPGELFF. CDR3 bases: TGTGCCAGTAGTGCTCCTCGGGACAGGGGCCCCGGGGAGCTGTTTTTT.

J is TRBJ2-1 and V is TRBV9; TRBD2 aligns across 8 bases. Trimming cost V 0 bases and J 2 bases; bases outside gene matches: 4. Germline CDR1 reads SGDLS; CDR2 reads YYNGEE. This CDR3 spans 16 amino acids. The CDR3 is CASSVGPSGPYNEQFF. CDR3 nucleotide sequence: TGTGCCAGCAGCGTAGGCCCTAGCGGGCCCTACAATGAGCAGTTCTTC.

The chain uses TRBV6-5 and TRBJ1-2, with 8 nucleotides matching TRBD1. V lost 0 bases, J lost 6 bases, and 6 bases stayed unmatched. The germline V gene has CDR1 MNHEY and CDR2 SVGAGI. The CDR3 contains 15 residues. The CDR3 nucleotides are TGTGCCAGCAGTTACTCGGGGACAGGCAGTAATGGCTACACCTTC. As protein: CASSYSGTGSNGYTF.

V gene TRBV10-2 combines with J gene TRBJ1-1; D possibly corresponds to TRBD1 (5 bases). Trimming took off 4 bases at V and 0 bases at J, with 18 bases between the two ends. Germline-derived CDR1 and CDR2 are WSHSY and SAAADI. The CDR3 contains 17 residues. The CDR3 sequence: CASSAAGLNLMNTEAFF. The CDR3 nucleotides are TGCGCCAGCAGTGCGGCGGGACTGAACCTGATGAACACTGAAGCTTTCTTT.

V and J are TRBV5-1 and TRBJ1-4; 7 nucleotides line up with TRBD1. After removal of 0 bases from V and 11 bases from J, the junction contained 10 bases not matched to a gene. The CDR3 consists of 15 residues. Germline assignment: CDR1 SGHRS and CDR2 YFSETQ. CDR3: CASSLGDRKGGKLFF. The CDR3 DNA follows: TGCGCCAGCAGCTTGGGGGACAGAAAGGGTGGGAAACTGTTTTTT.

The CDR3 region is CASSRSVSTNEKLFF. The DNA for the CDR3 is TGCGCCAGCAGCCGTTCGGTCTCGACTAATGAAAAACTGTTTTTT. This chain uses TRBV5-1 with TRBJ1-4; D unclear. Germline V gene lookup returns CDR1 SGHRS and CDR2 YFSETQ. The CDR3 is 15 amino acids. The germline V and J ends were trimmed by 4 bases and 2 bases, with 12 bases remaining between them.

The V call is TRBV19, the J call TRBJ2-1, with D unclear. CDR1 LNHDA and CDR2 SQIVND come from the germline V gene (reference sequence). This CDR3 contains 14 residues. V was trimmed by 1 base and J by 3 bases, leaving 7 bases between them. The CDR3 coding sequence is TGTGCCAGTAGTATAGGCCTAGGCTACAATGAGCAGTTCTTC. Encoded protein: CASSIGLGYNEQFF.

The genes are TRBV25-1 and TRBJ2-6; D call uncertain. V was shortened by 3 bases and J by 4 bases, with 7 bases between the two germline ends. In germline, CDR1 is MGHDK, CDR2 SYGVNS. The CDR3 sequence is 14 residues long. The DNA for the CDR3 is TGTGCCAGCAGTGAGAGATGGGGGGCCAACGTCCTGACTTTC. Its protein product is CASSERWGANVLTF.

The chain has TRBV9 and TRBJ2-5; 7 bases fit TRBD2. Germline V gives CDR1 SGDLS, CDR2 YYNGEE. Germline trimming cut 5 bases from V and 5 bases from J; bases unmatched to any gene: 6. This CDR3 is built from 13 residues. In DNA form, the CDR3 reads TGTGCCAGCAGAGGACTAGTAAGCGAGACCCAGTACTTC. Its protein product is CASRGLVSETQYF.

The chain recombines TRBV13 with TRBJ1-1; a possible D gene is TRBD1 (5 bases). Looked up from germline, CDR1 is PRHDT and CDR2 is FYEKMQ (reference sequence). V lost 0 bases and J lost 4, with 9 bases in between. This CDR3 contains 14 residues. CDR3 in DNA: TGTGCCAGCAGCTTAGGCAGGGCAGTCACTGAAGCTTTCTTT. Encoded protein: CASSLGRAVTEAFF.

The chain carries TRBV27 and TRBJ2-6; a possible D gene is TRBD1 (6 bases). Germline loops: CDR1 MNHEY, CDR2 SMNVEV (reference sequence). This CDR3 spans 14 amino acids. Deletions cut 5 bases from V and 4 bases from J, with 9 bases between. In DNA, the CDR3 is TGTGCCAGCAGTGGACAGTTCGGGGCCAACGTCCTGACTTTC. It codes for CASSGQFGANVLTF.

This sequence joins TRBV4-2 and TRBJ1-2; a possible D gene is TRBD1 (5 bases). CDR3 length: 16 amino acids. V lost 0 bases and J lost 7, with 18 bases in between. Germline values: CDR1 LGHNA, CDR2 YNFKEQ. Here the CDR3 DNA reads TGTGCCAGCAGCCAAGATTTGGGGGGAAGGGCCCGTGGCTACACCTTC. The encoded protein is CASSQDLGGRARGYTF.

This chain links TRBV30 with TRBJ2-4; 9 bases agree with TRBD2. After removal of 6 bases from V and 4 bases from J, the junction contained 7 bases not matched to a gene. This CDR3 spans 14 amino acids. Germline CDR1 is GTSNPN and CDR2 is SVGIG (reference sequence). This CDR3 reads CACGTAGGKNIQYF. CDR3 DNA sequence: TGTGCCTGCGGGACGGCGGGGGGGAAAAACATTCAGTACTTC.

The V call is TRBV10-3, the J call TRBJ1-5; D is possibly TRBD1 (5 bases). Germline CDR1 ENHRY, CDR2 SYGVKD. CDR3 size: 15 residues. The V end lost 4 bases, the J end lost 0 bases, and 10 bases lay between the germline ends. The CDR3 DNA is TGTGCCATCAGTGCGGGGGTGAATAGCAATCAGCCCCAGCATTTT. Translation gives CAISAGVNSNQPQHF.

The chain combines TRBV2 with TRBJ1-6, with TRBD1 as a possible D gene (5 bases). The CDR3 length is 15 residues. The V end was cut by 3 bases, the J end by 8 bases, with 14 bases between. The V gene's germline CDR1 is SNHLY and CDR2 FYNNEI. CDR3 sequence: CASSEDTDGYSPLHF. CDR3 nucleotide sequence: TGTGCCAGCAGTGAGGACACCGACGGCTATTCACCCCTCCACTTT.